A single sample is the source of the 8 T cell receptor beta chains below, sequenced in a study of CD8 T cells in Susac syndrome. RNA, at about 0.45 to 1 ug, was reverse transcribed with random hexamers. In TCRdb, the immunoSEQ multiplex PCR reads were re-called with MiXCR into one record per CDR3 protein. The table records 150,000 to 200,000 distinct CDR3 sequences, roughly 94% of them present only once. The sequencing sample was made of CD4+ T cells from PBMCs. Receptors were obtained from a human donor with multiple sclerosis.

The chain has TRBV4-1 and TRBJ1-1; D perhaps matches TRBD1 (6 bases). There are 17 residues in the CDR3. V shed 3 bases and J shed 3 bases, with 20 bases lying between them. The germline V gene has CDR1 MGHRA and CDR2 YSYEKL. In nucleotides, the CDR3 is TGCGCCAGCAGCCAGCAGGGGAGGGTTGGAAGTTACACTGAAGCTTTCTTT. The encoded protein is CASSQQGRVGSYTEAFF.

The J gene is TRBJ1-2, the V gene TRBV12-3 or TRBV12-4; D is perhaps TRBD1 (5 bases). The CDR3 loop spans 13 amino acids. V lost 3 bases and J lost 5, with 10 bases in between. CDR3 nucleotide sequence: TGTGCCAGCAGTTTCAACCAGGGTTATGGCTACACCTTC. This translates into CASSFNQGYGYTF.

The DNA for the CDR3 is TGCGCCAGCAGCCAGCAACATTTAGTGGGCACGGGAGCCGAGCAGTTCTTC. Amino acid sequence: CASSQQHLVGTGAEQFF. The V gene is TRBV4-1, the J gene TRBJ2-1; maybe TRBD2 (6 bases). V lost 3 bases to trimming and J lost 10 bases, with 25 bases between them. The CDR3 loop spans 17 amino acids. The germline gives CDR1 MGHRA, CDR2 YSYEKL.

The DNA of the CDR3 is TGTGCCAGCAGTTTACACCCAGGGGATAGGAACACTGAAGCTTTCTTT. Protein: CASSLHPGDRNTEAFF. The chain carries TRBV28 and TRBJ1-1, with a weak D call TRBD1 (6 bases). The CDR3 loop spans 16 amino acids. The germline V gene has CDR1 MDHEN and CDR2 SYDVKM. Trimming removed 2 bases at V and 1 base at J, with 14 bases between.

The J gene is TRBJ1-1, the V gene TRBV3-1; TRBD1 might be the D (6 bases). From germline, CDR1 is LGHDT and CDR2 YNNKEL (reference sequence). V dropped 2 bases and J dropped 4 bases, with 11 bases sitting between them. The CDR3 runs to 14 residues. The CDR3 DNA reads as TGTGCCAGCAGCCAATCCGACAGGACCACTGAAGCTTTCTTT. Translated, it gives CASSQSDRTTEAFF.

CDR3 amino acids: CAISESVLGADTQYF. CDR3 DNA sequence: TGTGCCATCAGTGAGTCTGTCCTTGGGGCAGATACGCAGTATTTT. The chain combines TRBV10-3 with TRBJ2-3; D call uncertain. This CDR3 comprises 15 residues. CDR1 is ENHRY and CDR2 is SYGVKD in the germline V gene. The ends were cut back, 0 bases at V and 4 bases at J, with 11 bases in the middle.

The chain carries TRBV9 and TRBJ2-5; D is perhaps TRBD1 or TRBD2 (6 bases each). CDR1 is SGDLS and CDR2 is YYNGEE in the germline V gene. There are 14 residues in the CDR3. V dropped 3 bases and J dropped 5 bases, with 14 bases sitting between them. Here the CDR3 DNA reads TGTGCCAGCAGCGCCCAGCAGGGGAGGGAGACCCAGTACTTC. Its translation: CASSAQQGRETQYF.

The chain is built from TRBV4-2 and TRBJ2-5; the D gene is possibly TRBD2 (6 bases). The CDR3 contains 16 residues. Germline V gene lookup returns CDR1 LGHNA and CDR2 YNFKEQ. Trimming took 1 base from V and 5 from J, leaving 17 bases between them. Here the CDR3 reads CASSQARLDYGETQYF. Written as DNA, the CDR3 is TGTGCCAGCAGCCAAGCCCGACTAGACTACGGCGAGACCCAGTACTTC.